Listed below are T cell receptor beta chains from one sample, sequenced in a study of T cell repertoires in cytomegalovirus infection. TCRdb called the reads again in MiXCR, with one record for every CDR3 protein. The table lists roughly 990,000 distinct CDR3 sequences, roughly 30% of them singletons. Antigen specificity for these receptors is unknown. The specimen was cultured CD8+ T cells from PBMCs, collected from culture after CMV antigen stimulation. The receptors derive from a human donor in good health (CMV status not recorded). Some clones in this sample may be carry-over from other donors' samples. The CDR3 runs from the conserved cysteine through the conserved F or W. Each record gives: J gene, clone size, D gene, V gene, CDR3 protein, CDR3 DNA. The D gene is left open where the match is weak. Rows may omit the clone size; those that give it use once, few, many or a size class.

>TRBJ2-7|-|-|TRBV7-8
CASSLEGALSYEQYF
TGTGCCAGCAGCTTAGAAGGGGCCCTCTCCTACGAGCAGTACTTC
>TRBJ2-7|-|TRBD1|TRBV27
CASSQTGATYEQYF
TGTGCCAGCAGTCAGACAGGGGCAACCTACGAGCAGTACTTC
>TRBJ2-5|-|-|TRBV28
CASSPPPVQETQYF
TGTGCCAGCAGTCCACCACCGGTTCAGGAGACCCAGTACTTC
>TRBJ2-1|-|-|TRBV28
CASSSAGRVGGDEQFF
TGTGCCAGCAGTTCCGCCGGGCGGGTAGGGGGAGATGAGCAGTTCTTC
>TRBJ2-3|few|-|TRBV12-3/TRBV12-4
CASSRTLSTDTQYF
TGTGCCAGCAGCCGAACCCTTAGCACAGATACGCAGTATTTT
>TRBJ1-4|many|-|TRBV6-1
CASSLGGGEKLFF
TGTGCCAGCAGCCTCGGGGGAGGTGAAAAACTGTTTTTT
>TRBJ2-2|few|TRBD2|TRBV6-5
CASSYYGGTPNTGELFF
TGTGCCAGCAGTTACTACGGGGGGACTCCGAACACCGGGGAGCTGTTTTTT
>TRBJ2-7|-|TRBD2|TRBV7-2
CASSLVGGAYEQYF
TGTGCCAGCAGCTTAGTCGGGGGGGCCTACGAGCAGTACTTC
>TRBJ2-6|many|-|TRBV7-9
CASSHVSSGANVLTF
TGTGCCAGCAGCCACGTCAGCTCTGGGGCCAACGTCCTGACTTTC
>TRBJ2-1|few|TRBD2|TRBV6-1
CASPGGGRGDNEQFF
TGTGCCAGCCCGGGAGGAGGGCGGGGGGATAATGAGCAGTTCTTC
>TRBJ1-4|many|-|TRBV7-6
CASSLAWGDEKLFF
TGTGCCAGCAGCTTAGCTTGGGGTGATGAAAAACTGTTTTTT
>TRBJ1-5|many|TRBD1|TRBV27
CASSPGQGGQPQHF
TGTGCCAGCAGCCCGGGACAGGGAGGGCAGCCCCAGCATTTT
>TRBJ1-1|few|TRBD1|TRBV6-2/TRBV6-3
CASSLTGVINTEAFF
TGTGCCAGCAGTCTGACAGGGGTGATCAACACTGAAGCTTTCTTT